This TCR beta chain is drawn from a study of technical replicates of blood from a handful of donors. Only in-frame clones appear in the TCRdb table, and some are missing; sequencing was by immunoSEQ multiplex PCR. The repertoire includes about 75,000 clones, approximately 96% of them detected once, and around 0.18% sits in the top ten. Losses at the gene ends were 6 bases for V and 7 bases for J; bases not matched to a gene: 6. The length of the CDR3 is 14 residues. Germline CDR1 reads MNHEY; CDR2 reads SVGAGI. Material: T cells isolated from PBMCs. The receptor was isolated from a human donor in good health. This chain uses TRBV6-5 with TRBJ2-7; 13 positions match TRBD2. Written as DNA, the CDR3 is TGTGCCAGCAGCAGGACTAGCGGGAGCGGAGAGCAGTACTTC. It is translated as CASSRTSGSGEQYF.